Included here is one TCR beta chain sequence, with context. This record belongs to a study of T cells in Graves' hyperthyroidism and ophthalmopathy. Uncontrolled infection, other autoimmune disease, pregnancy or lactation disqualified patients from enrolment. It was RNA transcripts that yielded the amplified TCR beta CDR3 regions. Carried out on the TCR CDR3, a first-round RT-PCR used the HTBI primer set. TCRdb re-called the multiplex PCR reads through MiXCR, storing one row per CDR3 protein. The repertoire holds about 640,000 distinct CDR3 sequences, with less than 25% as singletons. This TCR was sampled from a man aged 25-45 years with Graves' ophthalmopathy. Sequences were obtained from blood.

CDR3 region: CASSESGRNTGELFF. Written as DNA, the CDR3 is TGCGCCAGCAGTGAATCGGGACGGAACACCGGGGAGCTGTTTTTT. V usage is TRBV10-1 and J usage is TRBJ2-2; perhaps D is TRBD1 or TRBD2 (5 bases each). V was trimmed by 3 bases and J by 1 base, leaving 9 bases between them. Germline loops: CDR1 WNHNN, CDR2 SYGVQD (reference sequence). This CDR3 comprises 15 residues.